The following is a T cell receptor (beta chain) sequence with its context. Its antigen is undetermined. Each individual donor underwent a draw of 8 to 10 milliliters of peripheral blood. CDR3 length: 14 amino acids. From germline, CDR1 is SGHTA and CDR2 FQGNSA. V was trimmed by 5 bases and J by 8 bases, leaving 16 bases between them. This entry belongs to a study of blood T cells in healthy people across ages. At the level of the study: About one barcoded TCR beta cDNA was captured per two T cells.

Study-wide points: Per million T cells, TCR beta diversity dropped about linearly as age rose.

PCR was performed a second time for 7 to 11 cycles using a sample-barcoded 5' primer and a J-beta primer mix. MiXCR, applied by TCRdb to the 5' RACE reads, yields one record per CDR3 protein. In the table there are 600,000 or so distinct CDR3 sequences, around 48% of which are singletons. Sequencing used blood. This sequence joins TRBV7-2 and TRBJ2-4; D is perhaps TRBD1 (6 bases). The source of this sequence is a man of 80 years or more in good health. In nucleotides, the CDR3 is TGTGCCAGCAGCCTTAATCAGGGGTCGGACATTCAGTACTTC. This translates into CASSLNQGSDIQYF.